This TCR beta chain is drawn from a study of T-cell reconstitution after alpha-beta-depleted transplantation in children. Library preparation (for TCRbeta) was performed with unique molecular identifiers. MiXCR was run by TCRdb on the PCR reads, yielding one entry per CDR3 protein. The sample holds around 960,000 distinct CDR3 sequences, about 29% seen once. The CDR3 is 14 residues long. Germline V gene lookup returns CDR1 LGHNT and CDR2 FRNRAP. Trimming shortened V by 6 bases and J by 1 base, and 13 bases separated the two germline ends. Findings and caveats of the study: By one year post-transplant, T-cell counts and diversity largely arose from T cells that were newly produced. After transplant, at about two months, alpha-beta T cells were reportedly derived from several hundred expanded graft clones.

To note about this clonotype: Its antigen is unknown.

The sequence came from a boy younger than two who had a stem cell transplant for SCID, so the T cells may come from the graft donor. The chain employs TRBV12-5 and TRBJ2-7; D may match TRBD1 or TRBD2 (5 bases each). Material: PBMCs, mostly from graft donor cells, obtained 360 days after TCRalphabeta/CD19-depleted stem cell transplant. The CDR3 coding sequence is TGTGCTAGTGGCCCGGGACGGAGTTCCTACGAGCAGTACTTC. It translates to CASGPGRSSYEQYF.